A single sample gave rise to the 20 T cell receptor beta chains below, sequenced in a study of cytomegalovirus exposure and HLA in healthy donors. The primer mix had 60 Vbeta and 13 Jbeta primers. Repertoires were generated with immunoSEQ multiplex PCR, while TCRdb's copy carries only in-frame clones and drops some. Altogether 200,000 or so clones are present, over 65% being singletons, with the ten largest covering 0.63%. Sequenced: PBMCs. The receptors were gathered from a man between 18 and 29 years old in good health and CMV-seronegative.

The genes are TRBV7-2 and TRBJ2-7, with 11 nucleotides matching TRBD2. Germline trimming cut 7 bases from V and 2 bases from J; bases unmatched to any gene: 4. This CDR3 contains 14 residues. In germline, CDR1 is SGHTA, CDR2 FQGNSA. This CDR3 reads CASTIAGGPYEQYF. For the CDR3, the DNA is TGTGCCAGCACAATAGCGGGAGGGCCCTACGAGCAGTACTTC.

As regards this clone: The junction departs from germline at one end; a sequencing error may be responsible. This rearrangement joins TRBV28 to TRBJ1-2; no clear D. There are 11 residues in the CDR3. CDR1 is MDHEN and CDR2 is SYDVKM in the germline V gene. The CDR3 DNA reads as TGTGCCAGCAGCTTATCCCGGGGCTACACCTTC. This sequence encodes CASSLSRGYTF.

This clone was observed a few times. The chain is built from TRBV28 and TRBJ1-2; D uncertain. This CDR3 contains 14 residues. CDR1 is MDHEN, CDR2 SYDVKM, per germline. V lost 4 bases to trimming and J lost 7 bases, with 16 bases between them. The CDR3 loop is CASSWAGKTGGYTF. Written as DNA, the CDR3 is TGTGCCAGCAGTTGGGCCGGGAAAACCGGTGGCTACACCTTC.

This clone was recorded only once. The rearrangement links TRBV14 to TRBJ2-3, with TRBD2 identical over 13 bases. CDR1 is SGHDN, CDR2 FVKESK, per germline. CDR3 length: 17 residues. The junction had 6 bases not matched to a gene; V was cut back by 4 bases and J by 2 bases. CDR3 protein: CASSLGLAGYLTDTQYF. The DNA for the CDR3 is TGTGCCAGCAGCCTGGGACTAGCGGGATACCTCACAGATACGCAGTATTTT. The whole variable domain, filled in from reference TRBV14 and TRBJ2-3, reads EAGVTQFPSHSVIEKGQTVTLRCDPISGHDNLYWYRRVMGKEIKFLLHFVKESKQDESGMPNNRFLAERTGGTYSTLKVQPAELEDSGVYFCASSLGLAGYLTDTQYFGPGTRLTVL.

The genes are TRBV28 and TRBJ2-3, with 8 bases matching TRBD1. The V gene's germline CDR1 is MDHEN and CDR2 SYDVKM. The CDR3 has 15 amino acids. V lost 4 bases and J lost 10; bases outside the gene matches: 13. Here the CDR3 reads CASSSPRGRVVSQYF. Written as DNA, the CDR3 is TGTGCCAGCAGTTCACCCAGGGGGCGGGTGGTTTCGCAGTATTTT. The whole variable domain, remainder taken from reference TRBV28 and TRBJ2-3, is DVKVTQSSRYLVKRTGEKVFLECVQDMDHENMFWYRQDPGLGLRLIYFSYDVKMKEKGDIPEGYSVSREKKERFSLILESASTNQTSMYLCASSSPRGRVVSQYFGPGTRLTVL.

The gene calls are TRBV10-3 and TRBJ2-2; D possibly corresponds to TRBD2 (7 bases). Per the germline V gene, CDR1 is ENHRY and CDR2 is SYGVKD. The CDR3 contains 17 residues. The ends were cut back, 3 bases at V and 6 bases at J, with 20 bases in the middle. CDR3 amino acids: CAISENREGGHAGELFF. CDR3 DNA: TGTGCCATCAGTGAAAACAGGGAGGGCGGGCATGCCGGGGAGCTGTTTTTT.

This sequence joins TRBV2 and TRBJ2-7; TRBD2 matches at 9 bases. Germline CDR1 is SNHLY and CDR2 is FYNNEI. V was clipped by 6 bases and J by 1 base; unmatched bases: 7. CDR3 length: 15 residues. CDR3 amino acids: CASRKRSGSSYEQYF. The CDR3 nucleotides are TGTGCCAGCAGGAAGCGTAGCGGGAGTTCCTACGAGCAGTACTTC.

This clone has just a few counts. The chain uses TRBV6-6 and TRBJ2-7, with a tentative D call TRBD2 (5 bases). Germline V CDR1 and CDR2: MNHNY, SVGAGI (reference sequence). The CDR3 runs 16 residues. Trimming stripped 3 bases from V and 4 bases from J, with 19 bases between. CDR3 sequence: CASSYSGTHPIYEQYF. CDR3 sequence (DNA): TGTGCCAGCAGTTATTCGGGAACGCACCCCATTTACGAGCAGTACTTC.

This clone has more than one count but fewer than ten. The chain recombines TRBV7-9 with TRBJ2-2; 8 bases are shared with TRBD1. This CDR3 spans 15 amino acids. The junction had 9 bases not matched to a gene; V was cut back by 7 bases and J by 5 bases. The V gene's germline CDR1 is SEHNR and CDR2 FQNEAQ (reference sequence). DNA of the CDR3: TGTGCCAGCAACCGACCCAGGGGGCGGACCGGGGAGCTGTTTTTT. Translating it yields CASNRPRGRTGELFF.

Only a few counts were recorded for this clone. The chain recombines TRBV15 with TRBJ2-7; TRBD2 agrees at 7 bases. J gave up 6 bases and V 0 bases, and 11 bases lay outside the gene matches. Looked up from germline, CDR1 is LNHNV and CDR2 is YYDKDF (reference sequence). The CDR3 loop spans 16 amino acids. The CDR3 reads CATSRDSERDLREQYF. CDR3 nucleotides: TGTGCCACCAGCAGAGATTCGGAGCGGGACTTGCGCGAGCAGTACTTC.

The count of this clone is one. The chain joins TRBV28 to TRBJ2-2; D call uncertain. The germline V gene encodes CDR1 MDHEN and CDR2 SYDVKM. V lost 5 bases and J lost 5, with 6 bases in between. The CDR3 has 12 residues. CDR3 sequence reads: CASSPFTGELFF. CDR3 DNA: TGTGCCAGCAGTCCATTTACCGGGGAGCTGTTTTTT.

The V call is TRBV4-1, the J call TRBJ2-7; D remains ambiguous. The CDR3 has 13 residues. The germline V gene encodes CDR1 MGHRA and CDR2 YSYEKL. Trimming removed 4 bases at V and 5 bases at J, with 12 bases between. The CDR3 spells CASSPAIWDEQYF. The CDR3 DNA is TGCGCCAGCAGCCCAGCGATCTGGGACGAGCAGTACTTC.

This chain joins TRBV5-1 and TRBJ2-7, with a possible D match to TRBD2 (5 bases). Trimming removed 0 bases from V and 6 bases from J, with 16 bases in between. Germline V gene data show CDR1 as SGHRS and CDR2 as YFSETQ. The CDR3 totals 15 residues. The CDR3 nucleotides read TGCGCCAGCAGCTTGGTTTCTGGGAGCAACAGCGAGCAGTACTTC. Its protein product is CASSLVSGSNSEQYF.

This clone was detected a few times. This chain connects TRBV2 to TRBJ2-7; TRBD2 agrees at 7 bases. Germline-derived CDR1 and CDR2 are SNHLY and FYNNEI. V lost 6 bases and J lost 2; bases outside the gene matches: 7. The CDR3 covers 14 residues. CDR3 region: CASREDGGTYEQYF. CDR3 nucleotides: TGTGCCAGCAGGGAGGACGGGGGGACCTACGAGCAGTACTTC.

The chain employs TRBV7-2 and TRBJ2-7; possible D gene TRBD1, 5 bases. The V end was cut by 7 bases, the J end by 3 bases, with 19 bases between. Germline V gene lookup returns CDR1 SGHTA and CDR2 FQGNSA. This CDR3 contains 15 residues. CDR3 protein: CASTTRAPNYYEQYF. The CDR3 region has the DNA TGTGCCAGCACTACCAGGGCGCCTAATTACTACGAGCAGTACTTC.

The chain's CDR3 is CASSTSGGYNEQFF. CDR3 nucleotides: TGTGCCAGCTCTACTAGCGGGGGCTACAATGAGCAGTTCTTC. The chain couples TRBV2 to TRBJ2-1, with 11 bases that match TRBD2. Per the germline V gene, CDR1 is SNHLY and CDR2 is FYNNEI. Unmatched junction bases numbered 3, after V lost 8 bases and J lost 3 bases. This CDR3 has 14 amino acids.

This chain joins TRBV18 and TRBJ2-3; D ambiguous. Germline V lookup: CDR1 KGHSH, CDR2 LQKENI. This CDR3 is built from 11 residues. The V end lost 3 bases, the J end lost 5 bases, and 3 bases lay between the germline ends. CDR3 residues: CASSPGDTQYF. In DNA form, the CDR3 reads TGTGCCAGCTCACCCGGAGATACGCAGTATTTT.

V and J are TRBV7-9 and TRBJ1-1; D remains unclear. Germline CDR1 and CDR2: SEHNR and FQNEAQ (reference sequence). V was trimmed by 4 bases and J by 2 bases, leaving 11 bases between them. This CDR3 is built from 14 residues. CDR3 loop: CASSSPETNTEAFF. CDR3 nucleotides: TGTGCCAGCAGCTCCCCTGAGACTAACACTGAAGCTTTCTTT.

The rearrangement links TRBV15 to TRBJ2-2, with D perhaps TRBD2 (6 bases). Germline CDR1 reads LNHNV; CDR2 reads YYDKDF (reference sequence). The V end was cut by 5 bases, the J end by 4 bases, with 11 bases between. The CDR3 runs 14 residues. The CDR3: CATSGVRGTGELFF. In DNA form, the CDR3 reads TGTGCCACCAGCGGGGTGCGGGGCACCGGGGAGCTGTTTTTT.

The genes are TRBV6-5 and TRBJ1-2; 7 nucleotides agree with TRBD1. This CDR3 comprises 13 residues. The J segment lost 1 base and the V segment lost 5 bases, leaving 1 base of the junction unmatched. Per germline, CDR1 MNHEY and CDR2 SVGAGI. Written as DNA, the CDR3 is TGTGCCAGCAGTGGGGACAGTAACTATGGCTACACCTTC. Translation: CASSGDSNYGYTF.